The 8 T cell receptor beta chains below all came from one sample that was sequenced in a study of blood T cell repertoires in COVID-19. Clones were read by immunoSEQ multiplex PCR, and TCRdb kept only the in-frame ones, dropping some. The sample contains 250,000 to 350,000 clones, around 90% of which appear only once. Sequencing was carried out using PBMCs or T cells enriched from blood (not recorded which). Receptors originate from a woman in her thirties who had recovered from COVID-19.

Worth noting for this clone: Different DNA sequences within this sample yield the same CDR3. This rearrangement joins TRBV5-1 to TRBJ2-1, with D possibly being TRBD1 (5 bases). The CDR3 is made up of 15 amino acids. Trimming stripped 0 bases from V and 0 bases from J, with 7 bases between. In germline, CDR1 is SGHRS, CDR2 YFSETQ. For the CDR3, the DNA is TGCGCCAGCAGCTTGGGCCAGGGCTCCTACAATGAGCAGTTCTTC. Its translation is CASSLGQGSYNEQFF.

This chain connects TRBV7-8 to TRBJ2-7, with 8 bases fitting TRBD1. V was clipped by 5 bases and J by 2 bases; unmatched bases: 11. From germline, CDR1 is SGHVS and CDR2 FQNEAQ. CDR3 length: 16 amino acids. The CDR3 DNA reads as TGTGCCAGCAGCCCGTCCCGGGACAGGTCTGCCTACGAGCAGTACTTC. Its protein is CASSPSRDRSAYEQYF.

This chain joins TRBV27 and TRBJ2-1; 8 positions match TRBD2. The trim removed 4 bases at V and 4 bases at J, leaving 3 bases unmatched. This CDR3 has 14 residues. Germline CDR1 reads MNHEY; CDR2 reads SMNVEV (reference sequence). The DNA of the CDR3 is TGTGCCAGCAGTTGGGCGGGAGGTTACAATGAGCAGTTCTTC. It is translated as CASSWAGGYNEQFF.

The chain links TRBV19 to TRBJ2-2, with D possibly matching TRBD1 (7 bases). Germline V gene sequence: CDR1 LNHDA, CDR2 SQIVND (reference sequence). The CDR3 length is 14 residues. V was shortened by 1 base and J by 11 bases, with 14 bases between the two germline ends. The CDR3 DNA is TGTGCCAGTAGTATAGGAGGCGGGACAGTTGAGCTGTTTTTT. Protein product: CASSIGGGTVELFF.

The rearrangement joins TRBV5-1 to TRBJ2-7; weak D call: TRBD1 (6 bases). The V gene lost 2 bases and the J gene lost 5 bases, with 8 bases spanning the gap. The length of the CDR3 is 12 residues. CDR1 SGHRS and CDR2 YFSETQ come from the germline V gene. CDR3 protein: CASSFTGNEQYF. CDR3 coding DNA: TGCGCCAGCAGCTTTACAGGGAACGAGCAGTACTTC.

This sequence joins TRBV4-3 and TRBJ2-2, with 9 positions matching TRBD1. J gave up 7 bases and V 4 bases, and 19 bases lay outside the gene matches. This CDR3 spans 19 amino acids. Germline CDR1 and CDR2: LGHNA and YSLEER. The CDR3: CASSRRPPGQGVRDGELFF. CDR3 DNA sequence: TGCGCCAGCAGCCGGAGGCCCCCGGGACAGGGTGTTCGTGACGGGGAGCTGTTTTTT.

The chain combines TRBV28 with TRBJ2-5, with a possible D match to TRBD2 (5 bases). Germline V gene sequence: CDR1 MDHEN, CDR2 SYDVKM. V dropped 8 bases and J dropped 5 bases, with 15 bases sitting between them. CDR3 length: 13 amino acids. The chain's CDR3 is CASEPVGVETQYF. The CDR3 nucleotides are TGTGCCAGCGAGCCCGTCGGGGTGGAGACCCAGTACTTC.

About this clone itself: Additional DNA sequences in this sample encode the identical CDR3. The rearrangement joins TRBV28 to TRBJ1-4, with TRBD1 matching over 9 bases. Per germline, CDR1 MDHEN and CDR2 SYDVKM. The length of the CDR3 is 15 residues. After removal of 4 bases from V and 5 bases from J, the junction contained 5 bases not matched to a gene. The CDR3: CASSSPGTGNEKLFF. The CDR3, as DNA: TGTGCCAGCAGTTCTCCGGGGACAGGGAATGAAAAACTGTTTTTT.